The clone carrying this T cell receptor beta chain was observed many times. Antigen: not known. In the ophthalmopathy cohort, Clinical Activity Score was at least 3, NOSPECS grade at least 4, and duration under 3 months. Between the trimmed V and J ends, which lost 2 bases and 7 bases, there was a span of 12 bases. In germline, CDR1 is MNHEY, CDR2 SMNVEV (reference sequence). This CDR3 is 14 amino acids long. This sample is drawn from a study of T cells in Graves' hyperthyroidism and ophthalmopathy. General study points: From stable hyperthyroidism, ophthalmopathy was set apart by a 13 V-J model.

There were TCR beta CDR3 regions amplified from RNA transcripts. The TCR CDR3 first-round RT-PCR relied on the HTBI primer set. TCRdb fed the multiplex PCR reads into MiXCR, producing one record per CDR3 protein. The sample shows hundreds of thousands of distinct CDR3 sequences, roughly 15% of them seen only once. The chain links TRBV27 to TRBJ1-5, with a possible D match to TRBD1 (5 bases). The receptor's source is a woman aged 35 to 49 with Graves' ophthalmopathy. The sequenced sample was blood. The CDR3 loop is CASSLRGGTQPQHF. The CDR3 coding sequence is TGTGCCAGCAGTTTAAGGGGCGGAACCCAGCCCCAGCATTTT.